The 21 T cell receptor beta chains given below trace back to one sample, sequenced in a study of blood T cell repertoires in COVID-19. Profiled with immunoSEQ multiplex PCR; TCRdb holds only in-frame clones, not every one. The data show around 110,000 clones, about 80% seen once. What was sequenced was peripheral blood. Receptor source: a man between 65 and 80 years old with acute or convalescent COVID-19.

The chain couples TRBV6-5 to TRBJ1-2; 9 nucleotides line up with TRBD1. CDR1 and CDR2 from the germline V gene are MNHEY and SVGAGI. The CDR3 is made up of 16 amino acids. Trimming cost V 0 bases and J 6 bases; bases outside gene matches: 8. CDR3 sequence (DNA): TGTGCCAGCAGTTACTCCTCGACAGGGGGGTGGGATGGCTACACCTTC. Its protein product is CASSYSSTGGWDGYTF.

In its sample, this clone was seen a few times. The rearrangement links TRBV5-8 to TRBJ2-1; D uncertain. Germline CDR1 and CDR2: SGHTS and YDEGEE. Deletions cut 0 bases from V and 0 bases from J, with 13 bases between. The CDR3 contains 17 residues. CDR3 region: CASSLVARRSSYNEQFF. The CDR3 nucleotides read TGTGCCAGCAGCTTGGTGGCACGGCGGAGCTCCTACAATGAGCAGTTCTTC.

The chain has TRBV7-2 and TRBJ2-7; perhaps TRBD2 as D (6 bases). Trimming took off 5 bases at V and 0 bases at J, with 17 bases between the two ends. Germline loops: CDR1 SGHTA, CDR2 FQGNSA. This CDR3 contains 16 residues. Here the CDR3 reads CASSNWGVGSSYEQYF. CDR3 coding DNA: TGTGCCAGCAGCAACTGGGGGGTGGGGAGCTCCTACGAGCAGTACTTC.

The chain combines TRBV5-1 with TRBJ2-5; D remains ambiguous. Germline V gene sequence: CDR1 SGHRS, CDR2 YFSETQ. V lost 0 bases and J lost 5, with 11 bases in between. The length of the CDR3 is 14 residues. CDR3 sequence reads: CASSLGSSRETQYF. As DNA, the CDR3 is TGCGCCAGCAGCTTGGGCAGTTCCAGGGAGACCCAGTACTTC.

This sequence joins TRBV2 and TRBJ2-7; TRBD1 matches 8 bases. CDR3 length: 13 amino acids. The germline V gene encodes CDR1 SNHLY and CDR2 FYNNEI. Unmatched junction bases numbered 7, after V lost 9 bases and J lost 3 bases. CDR3 sequence: CASWTGSIYEQYF. CDR3 DNA sequence: TGTGCCAGTTGGACAGGGTCGATCTACGAGCAGTACTTC.

A few counts support this clone. This sequence joins TRBV6-2 or TRBV6-3 and TRBJ1-2; D is unclear. V was cut by 2 bases and J by 6 bases, with 7 bases left in between. The germline V gene has CDR1 MNHEY and CDR2 SVGEGT. The CDR3 consists of 12 residues. The CDR3 loop is CASSYAGNGYTF. The CDR3 DNA is TGTGCCAGCAGTTACGCGGGGAATGGCTACACCTTC.

The chain joins TRBV11-1 to TRBJ2-3; 7 bases are a match to TRBD2. The CDR3 consists of 14 residues. The germline CDR1 and CDR2 sequences are SGHAT and FQDESV (reference sequence). The J segment lost 1 base and the V segment lost 6 bases, leaving 4 bases of the junction unmatched. CDR3 loop: CASRPSGGTDTQYF. DNA for the CDR3: TGTGCCAGCAGGCCCAGCGGGGGCACAGATACGCAGTATTTT.

The V and J genes are TRBV19 and TRBJ1-1, with 7 bases fitting TRBD1. This CDR3 is built from 13 residues. CDR1 and CDR2 from the germline V gene are LNHDA and SQIVND (reference sequence). V lost 5 bases, J lost 4 bases, and 4 bases stayed unmatched. The CDR3 DNA reads as TGTGCCAGTAGTCTAGCAGGGGGCACTGAAGCTTTCTTT. Amino acids: CASSLAGGTEAFF.

The chain employs TRBV19 and TRBJ2-2; 7 positions agree with TRBD1. This CDR3 has 15 amino acids. The germline V gene has CDR1 LNHDA and CDR2 SQIVND (reference sequence). J lost 5 bases, V lost 0 bases, and 3 bases had no gene match. As DNA, the CDR3 is TGTGCCAGTAGTATAGACAGGGGGTCAACCGGGGAGCTGTTTTTT. This encodes CASSIDRGSTGELFF.

The CDR3 DNA reads TGTGCCAGTAGTATGGAGGGACAGCACGGCAATGAGCAGTTCTTC. Amino acids: CASSMEGQHGNEQFF. V gene TRBV19 combines with J gene TRBJ2-1; D possibly corresponds to TRBD1 (7 bases). The length of the CDR3 is 15 residues. Germline loops: CDR1 LNHDA, CDR2 SQIVND (reference sequence). The V and J ends lost 3 bases and 6 bases respectively, with 15 bases between them.

The chain combines TRBV21-1 with TRBJ2-5; the table assigns TRBD1, which was not confirmed against the DNA. TRBV21-1 represents a pseudogene. The CDR3 has 15 amino acids. The CDR3 DNA reads TGTGCCAGCTCCTCACATCAGGGACAGAAAGAGACCCAGTACTTC. Protein product: CASSSHQGQKETQYF.

This chain uses TRBV29-1 with TRBJ2-1, with TRBD2 identical over 11 bases. The CDR3 totals 15 residues. Losses at the gene ends were 4 bases for V and 4 bases for J; bases not matched to a gene: 6. The germline CDR1 and CDR2 sequences are SQVTM and ANQGSEA. CDR3 sequence reads: CSVGLAGGQYNEQFF. CDR3 DNA: TGCAGCGTTGGGCTAGCGGGGGGCCAATACAATGAGCAGTTCTTC.

This clone appeared a single time. The gene calls are TRBV7-6 and TRBJ2-1, with a weak D call TRBD2 (6 bases). Germline V gives CDR1 SGHVS, CDR2 FNYEAQ. The CDR3 consists of 16 residues. Trimming shortened V by 5 bases and J by 8 bases, and 22 bases separated the two germline ends. In DNA form, the CDR3 reads TGTGCCAGCAGCGGGACCCGGGACTCGGGCGGCTATGAGCAGTTCTTC. This gives the protein CASSGTRDSGGYEQFF.

The chain employs TRBV15 and TRBJ1-5, with a tentative D call TRBD1 (5 bases). The CDR3 consists of 17 residues. Trimming took 3 bases from V and 5 from J, leaving 20 bases between them. Per the germline V gene, CDR1 is LNHNV and CDR2 is YYDKDF (reference sequence). The CDR3 loop reads CATSRGQGLSGYQPQHF. The DNA for the CDR3 is TGTGCCACCAGCAGGGGCCAGGGCCTCTCAGGGTATCAGCCCCAGCATTTT.

There are a few counts of this clone. The chain links TRBV5-8 to TRBJ2-1; 10 nucleotides match TRBD2. Germline lookup yields CDR1 SGHTS and CDR2 YDEGEE. Losses at the gene ends were 3 bases for V and 1 base for J; bases not matched to a gene: 10. The CDR3 has 18 residues. The CDR3 nucleotides are TGTGCCAGCAGCTGGACTCTAATGACTAGCGGGTCCTACAATGAGCAGTTCTTC. This translates into CASSWTLMTSGSYNEQFF.

This clone was seen once. The chain couples TRBV29-1 to TRBJ1-2; TRBD1 matches 9 bases. This CDR3 is built from 13 residues. With 3 bases clipped from V and 8 bases from J, the junction kept 7 bases outside the gene matches. Germline CDR1 is SQVTM and CDR2 is ANQGSEA. CDR3 protein: CSVDGGTGWGYTF. In DNA, the CDR3 is TGCAGCGTTGATGGGGGGACAGGGTGGGGCTACACCTTC.

The V call is TRBV6-5, the J call TRBJ1-1; 8 bases are shared with TRBD1. The CDR3 loop spans 15 amino acids. The germline V gene encodes CDR1 MNHEY and CDR2 SVGAGI. Trimming at V came to 7 bases and at J to 4 bases, leaving 11 bases not matched to a gene. The CDR3: CASIAKDRAGTEAFF. DNA for the CDR3: TGTGCCAGCATCGCCAAGGACAGGGCTGGCACTGAAGCTTTCTTT.

This chain joins TRBV5-1 and TRBJ1-2; 7 bases map to TRBD1. The CDR3 is 15 residues long. CDR1 and CDR2 (germline): SGHRS, YFSETQ. V lost 2 bases to trimming and J lost 1 base; unmatched junction nucleotides: 5. This CDR3 is CASSLETGFNYGYTF. The CDR3, as DNA: TGCGCCAGCAGCTTAGAGACAGGGTTTAACTATGGCTACACCTTC.

This rearrangement joins TRBV7-8 to TRBJ2-1; a possible D gene is TRBD2 (7 bases). The CDR3 contains 16 residues. The V gene lost 4 bases and the J gene lost 0 bases, with 13 bases spanning the gap. Germline CDR1 SGHVS, CDR2 FQNEAQ. The CDR3: CASSSTGGSSYNEQFF. CDR3 DNA sequence: TGTGCCAGCAGCTCTACGGGGGGCAGCTCCTACAATGAGCAGTTCTTC.

CDR3 amino acids: CASSLTGGGTGELFF. The CDR3 DNA reads TGTGCCAGCAGCTTAACTGGCGGGGGCACCGGGGAGCTGTTTTTT. The chain joins TRBV7-9 to TRBJ2-2; TRBD2 agrees at 7 bases. Germline loops: CDR1 SEHNR, CDR2 FQNEAQ (reference sequence). CDR3 length equals 15 residues. V lost 2 bases and J lost 4; bases outside the gene matches: 4.

This chain connects TRBV9 to TRBJ2-2, with TRBD1 matching 8 bases. The germline CDR1 and CDR2 sequences are SGDLS and YYNGEE. V was clipped by 4 bases and J by 4 bases; unmatched bases: 6. CDR3 length: 15 residues. The CDR3 bases are TGTGCCAGCAGCCCGGGACAGGCGGGCACCGGGGAGCTGTTTTTT. Amino acid sequence: CASSPGQAGTGELFF.